These 24 T cell receptor beta chains were all obtained from the same sample, sequenced in a study of T-cell memory formation after mild COVID-19. Via MiXCR, TCRdb re-called the 5' RACE reads, giving one row per CDR3 protein. The sample has under 250,000 distinct CDR3 sequences, approximately 30% seen once. The sequenced material came from PBMCs or a T cell subset sorted from them (not recorded which). These receptors all stem from an adult woman who had mild COVID-19 (a few samples of this study predate the infection). Cell type and time point are not known.

CDR3 DNA sequence: TGCGCCAGCAGCTTCGGGCGCGGGGCTTTCTTT. Amino acids: CASSFGRGAFF. The rearrangement uses TRBV5-1 and TRBJ1-1; D not certain. CDR1 and CDR2 (germline): SGHRS, YFSETQ. CDR3 length equals 11 residues. V was shortened by 2 bases and J by 11 bases, with 10 bases between the two germline ends.

This clonotype was seen a handful of times. The chain combines TRBV5-1 with TRBJ1-2, with TRBD1 matching 7 bases. The CDR3 consists of 13 residues. V trimming: 0 bases; J trimming: 5 bases; junction bases outside the gene matches: 1. Germline CDR1 SGHRS, CDR2 YFSETQ. The CDR3, as DNA: TGCGCCAGCAGCTTGGCGGGACAGTATGGCTACACCTTC. Its protein product is CASSLAGQYGYTF.

The chain is built from TRBV18 and TRBJ2-3, with TRBD1 matching over 9 bases. From germline, CDR1 is KGHSH and CDR2 LQKENI. V gave up 6 bases and J gave up 1 base; unmatched junction bases: 2. CDR3 length: 14 residues. The CDR3 loop reads CASSGQGGTDTQYF. The CDR3 DNA reads TGTGCCAGCTCGGGACAGGGTGGCACAGATACGCAGTATTTT.

For the CDR3, the DNA is TGCAGTGCTAGAGATCCGGTCCAGGGTCGAGAGACCCAGTACTTC. This sequence encodes CSARDPVQGRETQYF. The rearrangement uses TRBV20-1 and TRBJ2-5, with a tentative D call TRBD1 (5 bases). CDR1 and CDR2 from the germline V gene are DFQATT and SNEGSKA (reference sequence). Trimming stripped 0 bases from V and 4 bases from J, with 15 bases between. This CDR3 spans 15 amino acids.

There are a few counts of this clonotype. V and J are TRBV7-8 and TRBJ2-7; D may be TRBD1 or TRBD2 (5 bases each). Germline V gives CDR1 SGHVS, CDR2 FQNEAQ. The CDR3 loop spans 12 amino acids. Trimming took 10 bases from V and 4 from J, leaving 14 bases between them. The CDR3 nucleotides read TGTGCCACATCAAAGGGGAGATACGAGCAGTACTTC. It specifies CATSKGRYEQYF. Full variable domain (rest looked up from reference TRBV7-8 and TRBJ2-7): GAGVSQSPRYKVAKRGQDVALRCDPISGHVSLFWYQQALGQGPEFLTYFQNEAQLDKSGLPSDRFFAERPEGSVSTLKIQRTQQEDSAVYLCATSKGRYEQYFGPGTRLTVT.

The chain combines TRBV12-3 or TRBV12-4 with TRBJ2-5; D may be TRBD1 or TRBD2 (5 bases each). The CDR3 has 14 residues. Trimming shortened V by 6 bases and J by 1 base, and 12 bases separated the two germline ends. The DNA for the CDR3 is TGTGCCAGCAGCCCCTTTGGGGGCCAAGAGACCCAGTACTTC. It encodes CASSPFGGQETQYF.

Only a few counts were recorded for this clonotype. This chain joins TRBV24-1 and TRBJ2-3; 12 bases agree with TRBD2. Germline V gene sequence: CDR1 KGHDR, CDR2 SFDVKD. The CDR3 contains 13 residues. V lost 3 bases to trimming and J lost 10 bases; unmatched junction nucleotides: 1. CDR3 region: CATSDRLAGAQYF. The CDR3 DNA reads as TGTGCCACCAGTGATCGACTAGCGGGGGCGCAGTATTTT.

This clonotype was counted only a few times. The rearrangement links TRBV6-5 to TRBJ2-1; no clear D. Per the germline V gene, CDR1 is MNHEY and CDR2 is SVGAGI. The CDR3 is made up of 15 amino acids. V was shortened by 2 bases and J by 1 base, with 9 bases between the two germline ends. The CDR3 sequence: CASSYAGSSYNEQFF. CDR3 nucleotide sequence: TGTGCCAGCAGTTACGCAGGCTCATCCTACAATGAGCAGTTCTTC.

The gene calls are TRBV7-8 and TRBJ2-1, with D maybe TRBD2 (7 bases). V was clipped by 1 base and J by 15 bases, with 25 bases between them. Germline V gene data show CDR1 as SGHVS and CDR2 as FQNEAQ. The CDR3 has 16 residues. The CDR3 reads CASSLDGGSTYRRGFF. The CDR3 DNA is TGTGCCAGCAGCTTAGATGGCGGGAGCACTTATCGCAGGGGGTTCTTC.

The CDR3 sequence: CASSLALGTGNQPQHF. DNA for the CDR3: TGTGCCAGCAGCTTAGCGCTCGGGACAGGTAATCAGCCCCAGCATTTT. This chain joins TRBV7-2 and TRBJ1-5, with 8 bases fitting TRBD1. Germline CDR1 is SGHTA and CDR2 is FQGNSA. The CDR3 contains 16 residues. V was clipped by 0 bases and J by 4 bases; unmatched bases: 5.

The V gene is TRBV12-3 or TRBV12-4, the J gene TRBJ1-2, with D possibly TRBD1 on 5 matching bases. The CDR3 runs 15 residues. V lost 6 bases to trimming and J lost 2 bases, with 16 bases between them. The CDR3 nucleotides are TGTGCCAGCAGAAACTCCCAGGGAAGGAACTATGGCTACACCTTC. It specifies CASRNSQGRNYGYTF.

V is TRBV11-2 and J is TRBJ2-7; 9 nucleotides align to TRBD1. J gave up 6 bases and V 11 bases, and 5 bases lay outside the gene matches. The CDR3 covers 11 residues. Per the germline V gene, CDR1 is SGHAT and CDR2 is FQNNGV. CDR3 in amino acids: CASLTGGEQYF. The CDR3 coding sequence is TGTGCCTCACTGACAGGGGGCGAGCAGTACTTC.

This clonotype was seen repeatedly, ten times or more. J is TRBJ2-1 and V is TRBV9; TRBD2 is a possible D gene (5 bases). The V gene lost 4 bases and the J gene lost 2 bases, with 13 bases spanning the gap. Germline V gene lookup returns CDR1 SGDLS and CDR2 YYNGEE. This CDR3 contains 15 residues. CDR3 sequence (DNA): TGTGCCAGCAGCACGGGAACTCTCGCCTACAATGAGCAGTTCTTC. Protein product: CASSTGTLAYNEQFF.

The rearrangement joins TRBV11-1 to TRBJ2-5; D is perhaps TRBD1 (6 bases). V lost 1 base to trimming and J lost 5 bases, with 14 bases between them. The CDR3 covers 15 residues. Per the germline V gene, CDR1 is SGHAT and CDR2 is FQDESV (reference sequence). DNA for the CDR3: TGTGCCAGCAGCTTAGAACAGGGCTCGGGTGAGACCCAGTACTTC. It encodes CASSLEQGSGETQYF.

This clonotype was found a few times. V gene TRBV20-1 combines with J gene TRBJ1-1, with no clear D. Trimming left V 3 bases short and J 6 bases short, with 14 bases between. This CDR3 is built from 13 residues. CDR1 is DFQATT, CDR2 SNEGSKA, per germline (reference sequence). DNA of the CDR3: TGCAGTGCTAGCGATCTCGGGATTGCTGAAGCTTTCTTT. It yields the protein CSASDLGIAEAFF.

The J gene is TRBJ2-1, the V gene TRBV6-2 or TRBV6-3; D is ambiguous. The CDR3 consists of 16 residues. CDR1 is MNHEY and CDR2 is SVGEGT in the germline V gene. The germline V and J ends were trimmed by 2 bases and 1 base, with 12 bases remaining between them. The CDR3 DNA reads TGTGCCAGCAGTTACCTTAAATCGGGTTCCTACAATGAGCAGTTCTTC. Amino acid sequence: CASSYLKSGSYNEQFF.

This chain joins TRBV24-1 and TRBJ2-7, with 10 positions matching TRBD2. CDR1 and CDR2 (germline): KGHDR, SFDVKD. After removal of 2 bases from V and 3 bases from J, the junction contained 6 bases not matched to a gene. CDR3 length: 16 residues. As DNA, the CDR3 is TGTGCCACCAGTGATTCCACCGGGACTAGCGTCTACGAGCAGTACTTC. The encoded protein is CATSDSTGTSVYEQYF.

This chain joins TRBV5-1 and TRBJ2-5; D may be TRBD1 or TRBD2 (6 bases each). Germline CDR1 reads SGHRS; CDR2 reads YFSETQ. The CDR3 runs to 16 residues. Trimming left V 2 bases short and J 5 bases short, with 19 bases between. Here the CDR3 DNA reads TGCGCCAGCAGCTTTGGGGGGCTCGGAGAATCGGAGACCCAGTACTTC. The encoded protein is CASSFGGLGESETQYF.

V gene TRBV10-3 combines with J gene TRBJ2-7; 10 bases fit TRBD1. The CDR3 has 16 amino acids. V dropped 7 bases and J dropped 2; count of bases not matched to a gene: 11. Germline CDR1 reads ENHRY; CDR2 reads SYGVKD. CDR3 DNA: TGTGCCATCACCCCCCGACCGGGACAGGGGACCTACGAGCAGTACTTC. Protein product: CAITPRPGQGTYEQYF.

This clonotype turned up a few times. This sequence joins TRBV10-3 and TRBJ2-1; D tentatively reads TRBD1 or TRBD2 (5 bases each). The V and J ends lost 8 bases and 0 bases respectively, with 11 bases between them. Germline loops: CDR1 ENHRY, CDR2 SYGVKD. The CDR3 contains 14 residues. The CDR3 spells CAIRGESSYNEQFF. The CDR3 DNA reads TGTGCCATCCGAGGGGAAAGCTCCTACAATGAGCAGTTCTTC.

The chain has TRBV7-9 and TRBJ1-2; 9 bases are shared with TRBD1. The CDR3 length is 15 residues. Germline values: CDR1 SEHNR, CDR2 FQNEAQ (reference sequence). Trimming cost V 1 base and J 4 bases; bases outside gene matches: 4. CDR3 in amino acids: CASSLGGTGSYGYTF. The CDR3 region has the DNA TGTGCCAGCAGCTTAGGTGGGACAGGGAGCTATGGCTACACCTTC. Complete variable domain (other parts from reference TRBV7-9 and TRBJ1-2): DTGVSQNPRHKITKRGQNVTFRCDPISEHNRLYWYRQTLGQGPEFLTYFQNEAQLEKSRLLSDRFSAERPKGSFSTLEIQRTEQGDSAMYLCASSLGGTGSYGYTFGSGTRLTVV.

The chain recombines TRBV5-1 with TRBJ2-5, with TRBD2 as a possible D gene (6 bases). The V and J ends lost 4 bases and 5 bases respectively, with 15 bases between them. The length of the CDR3 is 14 residues. Per the germline V gene, CDR1 is SGHRS and CDR2 is YFSETQ. CDR3 sequence: CASSVGDSAETQYF. CDR3 bases: TGCGCCAGCAGCGTAGGGGACTCCGCGGAGACCCAGTACTTC.

This clonotype appeared a few times. The DNA for the CDR3 is TGCAGTGCTGGACTAGCGGGGGTGTCCTACGAGCAGTACTTC. Amino acids: CSAGLAGVSYEQYF. The rearrangement links TRBV20-1 to TRBJ2-7, with 13 bases aligning to TRBD2. Germline lookup yields CDR1 DFQATT and CDR2 SNEGSKA (reference sequence). V lost 5 bases to trimming and J lost 1 base; unmatched junction nucleotides: 2. The CDR3 is 14 residues long.

V usage is TRBV11-2 and J usage is TRBJ2-5; D remains unclear. The germline V gene encodes CDR1 SGHAT and CDR2 FQNNGV. Trimming pared 7 bases from V and 2 bases from J, leaving 17 bases between. The CDR3 has 15 amino acids. This CDR3 is CASTEETRTQETQYF. CDR3 nucleotides: TGTGCCAGCACCGAGGAGACCCGCACACAAGAGACCCAGTACTTC. The entire variable domain, with the rest obtained from reference TRBV11-2 and TRBJ2-5, is as follows: EAGVAQSPRYKIIEKRQSVAFWCNPISGHATLYWYQQILGQGPKLLIQFQNNGVVDDSQLPKDRFSAERLKGVDSTLKIQPAKLEDSAVYLCASTEETRTQETQYFGPGTRLLVL.